This T cell receptor (beta chain) is from a study of cytomegalovirus exposure and HLA in healthy donors (dated by TCRdb to the late 2010s). For context, the study as a whole: An earlier analysis of 587 of the donors reported 276 Gb of sequence data and 95 million to 130 million unique TCR beta sequences obtained from approximately 180 million T cells. Around 320 gigabases of sequencing data and 80 million or so unique TCR sequences were included in an early release covering around 650 HLA-typed donors. Of the 300 to 450 genotyped donors, roughly 76% were placed in the genetic ancestry cluster associated with self-reported Caucasian donors. The study was designed to test whether signatures of past pathogen exposure could be identified by cataloging public T cell receptors. Using immunosequencing, the study profiled T cell repertoires from fewer than 700 subjects and related those repertoires to cytomegalovirus serostatus. Along with the approximately 670-subject first cohort, a separate validation cohort of around 110 different subjects was used. To predict cytomegalovirus infection status, the study combined high-throughput TCR immunosequencing, statistical association of individual TCRs with disease status, and machine learning. A later analysis re-examined previously published TCR beta repertoires from 500 to 700 donors and added high-resolution HLA genotyping to investigate patterns of TCR occurrence. The later analysis used no new phenotypic data to find candidate immune exposures, relying instead on TCR beta sequences and their occurrence across donors. To decide whether each TCR beta V gene segment behaved as functional or pseudogenic, an earlier analysis of nearly 600 of the donors relied on high-throughput TCR beta sequencing. Donor age, sex, ethnicity and CMV serostatus were compiled alongside the repertoire data. A later genetic analysis took genome-wide SNP genotypes for about 65% of the 666 donors and used that subset as a discovery cohort. All discovery cohort repertoires had been generated on a single sequencing platform. Both class I and class II loci were covered by HLA typing, at four-digit resolution. The number of donors typed differed by locus, with about 629-630 for A, B, C, DRB1 and DQB1, about 500 for DQA1, 600 to 610 for DPA1, and under 490 for DPB1. Because of strong linkage in the cohort, roughly five DR-DQ haplotypes were treated as single units for association and clustering. On average, around 240,000 unique TCR beta nucleotide sequences were sequenced per donor among 350 to 400 genotyped donors of the cohort, with approximately 18% of those sequences being non-productive. The investigation overall reported the following: In a later analysis, the rate of TCR association differed among HLA loci, with DRB1 alleles having the most associated TCRs and HLA-C alleles having the fewest. When HLA alleles, especially DR and DQ, strongly co-occurred, TCR associations were difficult to assign to individual alleles. In a later genetic analysis, fewer N-insertions in productive TCRs were reported among donors in an Asian-associated ancestry cluster than the roughly 640-donor mean. A cluster of highly shared sequence variants was judged likely to represent a technical artifact of the sequencing pipeline. Because some donors lacked HLA typing at each locus, the association tests relied only on the typed subset. For the cohort, immune exposure information was limited to CMV serostatus. In vitro tests confirmed that a few of the cytomegalovirus-associated TCR beta chains recognize cytomegalovirus antigens. Because the 87-base-pair reads could not distinguish some IMGT-functional V segments, including TRBV6-2 and TRBV6-3, those segments were excluded. Because counts were too low, 15 to 20 rarely observed V segments, including chromosome 9 orphons, were excluded from the earlier analysis of 587 of the donors. A later analysis associated around 16,000 TCR beta sequences with specific HLA alleles at a false discovery rate of 0.05. Compared with equally common non-associated chains, HLA-associated TCR beta chains in a later analysis were more clonally expanded and had lower generation probabilities. A total of roughly 160 TCR beta chains were listed by the study as associated with cytomegalovirus. A later genetic analysis associated a missense DCLRE1C variant with V-gene and J-gene trimming of TCR beta chains, and an independent cohort replicated the association. In an earlier analysis of approximately 590 of the donors, most TCR beta V segments appeared in productive rearrangements about 87% or about 30% of the time, broadly matching IMGT annotations. A further reported finding was that TCR beta sequences accurately predicted the HLA-A and HLA-B alleles for most subjects in the first cohort. Presence/absence analyses assumed roughly uniform sequencing depth across donors, an assumption that may not hold. Linkage disequilibrium might explain the correlated functional status among segregating V segments, but an unknown experimental factor could not be ruled out. In a later analysis, most CMV-associated TCR beta chains were found to appear HLA-restricted, with HLA associations seemingly driven largely by CMV exposure. Only TCR beta chains were sequenced in this cohort, and the absence of alpha or paired-chain data limited detectable features. A later analysis reported that several top co-occurrence clusters appeared linked to parvovirus B19, influenza, CMV and Epstein-Barr virus. The classifier was reported to diagnose cytomegalovirus status with high specificity and sensitivity in both the original and validation cohorts. Across donors, most TCR sequences were observed very rarely, whereas some public TCRs were present in many individuals. It was suggested by the authors that the approach could potentially be generalized to other disease states and immunological phenotypes.

The method was the immunoSEQ multiplex PCR assay. For the multiplex PCR, a mixture combining 60 forward primers for TCR Vbeta segments and 13 reverse primers for TCR Jbeta segments was used. A multiplex PCR assay on genomic DNA amplified the CDR3 region of rearranged TCR beta genes. The Illumina HiSeq System was used to sequence the amplified TCR beta libraries as 87-base-pair reads. In the source study's methods: In a later analysis, 80 million or so unique TCR beta chains were counted across the 500 to 850 repertoires, and around 11 million of these chains were shared by at least two donors. A nearest-neighbor algorithm error-corrected the raw reads and collapsed the reads into unique sequences, merging closely related sequences to remove PCR and sequencing errors. V, D and J gene segments were assigned by aligning CDR3 sequences to IMGT reference sequences. Each retained sequence needed at least a six-nucleotide match to both a V gene segment and a J gene segment. A rearrangement counted as productive if the CDR3 had no stop codons and remained in frame with V and J, and every other rearrangement counted as non-productive. Following IMGT convention, CDR3 was defined as the stretch from the second conserved V-encoded cysteine up to the conserved J-encoded phenylalanine. The earlier analysis of 587 of the donors excluded sequences that lacked an unambiguous match to a single V gene segment. An earlier analysis of 500 to 700 of the donors classified V segments as functional when productive rearrangements were above 56.7% and as segregating when the standard deviation between donors was above 5%. A statistical classification framework was developed to diagnose cytomegalovirus status using the catalog of TCR beta chain sequences. In a later analysis, TCR nucleotide sequences were compared against IMGT/GENE-DB human TR gene sequences so that V and J genes could be assigned. The TCRdist pipeline was used in a later analysis to assign CDR3 sequences and most-parsimonious VDJ recombination scenarios. In a later analysis, each TCR beta chain was defined by its CDR3 amino acid sequence together with its V-gene family, and reads lacking a unique V-gene family were excluded. A later analysis removed nearly 600 highly shared, low-generation-probability nucleotide sequences to deal with suspected cross-contamination and a sequencing artifact. In a later analysis, a clonal expansion index for each public chain was calculated from normalized within-repertoire ranks of inferred template counts. In a later analysis, generation probabilities were computed with a VDJ recombination model fitted to out-of-frame rearrangements, and the resulting probabilities were checked against IGoR. In a later analysis, hypergeometric tests were used to score TCR-TCR, TCR-HLA and TCR-CMV co-occurrence, with a repertoire-size bias correction applied to TCR pairs. In a later analysis, false discovery rates were estimated by permuting HLA or CMV assignments 20 times. A later analysis grouped co-occurring TCRs with DBSCAN, adding TCRdist sequence similarity when clustering within HLA-allele-positive subsets. Repertoires with fewer than 30,000 or more than 120,000 public chains, plus five repertoires with anomalous nucleotide sharing, were excluded from co-occurrence clustering. TCRdb mirrors the immuneACCESS table, restricted to in-frame sequences. Some clones are absent from its copies; in checked studies, under half trace to an unresolved V gene, and the reason for the others is unknown. For V, J and clone size, that table is used; D and trimming come from the DNA. Here the sample has around 140,000 clones; 78% occur a single time. The ten largest clones capture around 1.5% of the sample.

As for this clone: Its antigen specificity is not known. Sequence at one end of the junction differs from germline and may be a read error.

There are 16 amino acids in the CDR3, from cysteine to phenylalanine inclusive. CDR3 DNA only is kept here, 48 bases in frame from base 1. CDR1 and CDR2 (MNHEY, SVGAGI) derive from the germline V gene. The cohort comprised hundreds of healthy bone marrow donors. Cohort members were all nominally healthy when sampled, although unrecorded immune exposures were likely present. The donor was CMV seronegative and belonged to the group of 352 seronegative cohort members. A peripheral blood sample was collected from each donor, and TCR beta sequencing was performed on peripheral blood mononuclear cells. The Qiagen DNeasy Blood Extraction Kit was used to extract genomic DNA from the blood cell samples.

This TCR was recovered from a woman between 18 and 30 years old in good health and CMV-seronegative. Recombination linked TRBV6-5 to TRBJ2-1, and 8 bases in between align with TRBD2. The sample comprised PBMCs. CDR3 reads: CASSHSSGGRFNEQFF. The nucleotides read TGTGCCAGCAGTCACTCCTCGGGAGGGCGGTTTAATGAGCAGTTCTTC.